The 14 T cell receptor beta chains below were found in one sample sequenced in a study of T cell responses to AZD1222 COVID-19 vaccine. Measured with immunoSEQ multiplex PCR; TCRdb has only the in-frame clones, and not every one. The table shows approximately 120,000 clones, with 88% occurring only once. The source material was peripheral blood, sampled on day 0 of MenACWY control vaccination. These receptors were obtained from an adult in good health.

J is TRBJ2-7 and V is TRBV15; D is perhaps TRBD1 or TRBD2 (5 bases each). This CDR3 has 17 amino acids. Trimming took 0 bases from V and 2 from J, leaving 17 bases between them. Germline values: CDR1 LNHNV, CDR2 YYDKDF (reference sequence). The CDR3 here is CATSREGTAGRTYEQYF. The CDR3 bases are TGTGCCACCAGCAGAGAGGGGACGGCAGGCCGAACCTACGAGCAGTACTTC.

This chain joins TRBV4-1 and TRBJ1-1; unclear D gene. The CDR3 spans 14 residues. The germline V and J ends were trimmed by 5 bases and 2 bases, with 12 bases remaining between them. Per germline, CDR1 MGHRA and CDR2 YSYEKL. The CDR3 DNA reads TGCGCCAGCAGCTCCGGGTGGGCTAACACTGAAGCTTTCTTT. Its protein product is CASSSGWANTEAFF.

The chain is built from TRBV10-3 and TRBJ1-2, with TRBD1 matching 7 bases. Germline-derived CDR1 and CDR2 are ENHRY and SYGVKD. V dropped 4 bases and J dropped 5; count of bases not matched to a gene: 4. The CDR3 is made up of 13 amino acids. The CDR3 nucleotides read TGTGCCATCAGTGTAAAGGGGGCGTATGGCTACACCTTC. Translating gives CAISVKGAYGYTF.

The rearrangement uses TRBV29-1 and TRBJ1-1; no reliable D call. The CDR3 extends over 13 amino acids. V shed 3 bases and J shed 4 bases, with 12 bases lying between them. Germline CDR1 reads SQVTM; CDR2 reads ANQGSEA. CDR3 residues: CSVDEGWGTEAFF. The CDR3 DNA sequence: TGCAGCGTTGACGAGGGTTGGGGCACTGAAGCTTTCTTT.

This chain joins TRBV28 and TRBJ1-2; 7 nucleotides line up with TRBD1. The CDR3 has 18 residues. Germline V gives CDR1 MDHEN, CDR2 SYDVKM. With 3 bases clipped from V and 2 bases from J, the junction kept 15 bases outside the gene matches. CDR3 sequence: CASSFYGRGQGGNYGYTF. The CDR3 DNA reads as TGTGCCAGCAGTTTTTACGGCCGTGGGCAGGGGGGAAACTATGGCTACACCTTC.

V and J are TRBV5-1 and TRBJ1-1; no definite D call. Trimming stripped 4 bases from V and 0 bases from J, with 7 bases between. Per the germline V gene, CDR1 is SGHRS and CDR2 is YFSETQ. The CDR3 length is 13 residues. The CDR3 bases are TGCGCCAGCAGCGAAAACATGAACACTGAAGCTTTCTTT. This encodes CASSENMNTEAFF.

The genes are TRBV12-3 or TRBV12-4 and TRBJ2-5; D uncertain. The CDR3 runs 11 residues. V gave up 5 bases and J gave up 5 bases, with 6 bases separating them. The CDR3 reads CASSLKETQYF. CDR3 DNA sequence: TGTGCCAGCAGTCTCAAGGAGACCCAGTACTTC.

This clone came up once. The chain carries TRBV27 and TRBJ2-2; 12 bases align to TRBD1. J lost 6 bases, V lost 10 bases, and 6 bases had no gene match. The germline CDR1 and CDR2 sequences are MNHEY and SMNVEV (reference sequence). CDR3 length: 14 amino acids. The CDR3 loop reads CATGTGGAPGELFF. CDR3 DNA sequence: TGTGCCACTGGGACAGGGGGCGCCCCCGGGGAGCTGTTTTTT.

This clone was counted once. The V and J genes are TRBV11-2 and TRBJ2-1, with 9 positions matching TRBD1. The CDR3 consists of 16 residues. Germline values: CDR1 SGHAT, CDR2 FQNNGV. V trimming: 2 bases; J trimming: 9 bases; junction bases outside the gene matches: 11. CDR3 coding DNA: TGTGCCAGCAGCTTAACCGGGACAGGGCCCATCGGTGAGCAGTTCTTC. This encodes CASSLTGTGPIGEQFF.

The V and J genes are TRBV19 and TRBJ1-1, with no clear D. Trimming took off 5 bases at V and 6 bases at J, with 22 bases between the two ends. The CDR3 loop spans 16 amino acids. Germline V gene lookup returns CDR1 LNHDA and CDR2 SQIVND (reference sequence). CDR3 loop: CASSPSTVTGFAEAFF. The CDR3 region has the DNA TGTGCCAGTAGTCCTAGTACAGTTACTGGGTTCGCTGAAGCTTTCTTT.

J is TRBJ1-4 and V is TRBV7-3; D is undetermined. This CDR3 region has 12 residues. The germline V gene has CDR1 SGHTA and CDR2 FQGTGA. Trimming shortened V by 5 bases and J by 8 bases, and 9 bases separated the two germline ends. As DNA, the CDR3 is TGTGCCAGCAGCGCCGGGAGGGAAAAACTGTTTTTT. Translating gives CASSAGREKLFF.

The chain employs TRBV5-4 and TRBJ1-3; no clear D gene. From germline, CDR1 is SGHNT and CDR2 YYREEE (reference sequence). V lost 5 bases and J lost 0, with 12 bases in between. The CDR3 loop spans 15 amino acids. CDR3 in DNA: TGTGCCAGCAGGCGGACGCCCGACTCTGGAAACACCATATATTTT. This encodes CASRRTPDSGNTIYF.

The count of this clone is one. CDR3 nucleotides: TGTGCCAGCAGCTTAAGCAGGGGAGGCGAGCAGTACTTC. It codes for CASSLSRGGEQYF. The chain combines TRBV7-3 with TRBJ2-7; TRBD1 or TRBD2 may be the D gene (6 bases each). The V and J ends lost 1 base and 6 bases respectively, with 10 bases between them. The CDR3 is 13 residues long. The germline V gene has CDR1 SGHTA and CDR2 FQGTGA. The full variable domain, its missing parts supplied by reference TRBV7-3 and TRBJ2-7, is GAGVSQTPSNKVTEKGKYVELRCDPISGHTALYWYRQSLGQGPEFLIYFQGTGAADDSGLPNDRFFAVRPEGSVSTLKIQRTERGDSAVYLCASSLSRGGEQYFGPGTRLTVT.

The J gene is TRBJ2-1, the V gene TRBV5-1, with D possibly being TRBD1 or TRBD2 (5 bases each). V lost 0 bases and J 4 bases, leaving 11 bases between the germline ends. The CDR3 sequence is 15 residues long. CDR1 is SGHRS and CDR2 is YFSETQ in the germline V gene. The CDR3 spells CASSLGGDHYNEQFF. As DNA, the CDR3 is TGCGCCAGCAGCTTGGGAGGGGACCATTACAATGAGCAGTTCTTC.